One and the same sample provided the 14 T cell receptor beta chains below, sequenced in a study of blood T cell repertoires in COVID-19. Using immunoSEQ multiplex PCR, the repertoire was profiled, and TCRdb retains in-frame clones only, with some absent. Here the sample spans 85,000 to 110,000 clones, 70% to 90% being singletons. What was sequenced was peripheral blood. These receptors all come from a woman in her fifties or sixties with acute or convalescent COVID-19.

This clone was picked up one time. The J gene is TRBJ2-7, the V gene TRBV19; D might be TRBD1 (6 bases). Germline loops: CDR1 LNHDA, CDR2 SQIVND (reference sequence). V was trimmed by 6 bases and J by 3 bases, leaving 12 bases between them. The CDR3 loop spans 13 amino acids. The CDR3 region is CASSGQGIYEQYF. In DNA, the CDR3 is TGTGCCAGTAGCGGCCAGGGGATCTACGAGCAGTACTTC.

This clone was seen a few times. This chain joins TRBV14 and TRBJ1-1; D ambiguous. V was cut by 2 bases and J by 6 bases, with 10 bases left in between. The germline V gene encodes CDR1 SGHDN and CDR2 FVKESK. The CDR3 sequence is 13 residues long. The CDR3 here is CASSQRVSAEAFF. For the CDR3, the DNA is TGTGCCAGCAGCCAACGTGTATCCGCTGAAGCTTTCTTT.

About this clone itself: Other DNA sequences from this sample encode an identical CDR3 as well. V and J are TRBV28 and TRBJ1-1; maybe TRBD1 (6 bases). Germline V lookup: CDR1 MDHEN, CDR2 SYDVKM. The CDR3 loop spans 13 amino acids. The V end was cut by 4 bases, the J end by 2 bases, with 8 bases between. CDR3 amino acids: CASSWTVNTEAFF. The CDR3 DNA reads TGTGCCAGCAGTTGGACAGTCAACACTGAAGCTTTCTTT. Variable domain in full (rest from reference TRBV28 and TRBJ1-1): DVKVTQSSRYLVKRTGEKVFLECVQDMDHENMFWYRQDPGLGLRLIYFSYDVKMKEKGDIPEGYSVSREKKERFSLILESASTNQTSMYLCASSWTVNTEAFFGQGTRLTVV.

The CDR3 loop is CASSLGRGLVNTEAFF. The DNA of the CDR3 is TGTGCCAGTAGTTTAGGGAGAGGGCTAGTGAACACTGAAGCTTTCTTT. This chain joins TRBV19 and TRBJ1-1; no firm D call. Germline CDR1 reads LNHDA; CDR2 reads SQIVND (reference sequence). V was shortened by 5 bases and J by 0 bases, with 16 bases between the two germline ends. CDR3 size: 16 residues.

The chain combines TRBV7-9 with TRBJ2-1, with 8 bases fitting TRBD2. Germline values: CDR1 SEHNR, CDR2 FQNEAQ (reference sequence). The V gene end was trimmed by 3 bases and the J gene end by 8 bases; junction bases not matched to a gene: 9. The CDR3 has 15 amino acids. In nucleotides, the CDR3 is TGTGCCAGCAGCTTCACAGCGGGAGCGGAGGATGAGCAGTTCTTC. Translation: CASSFTAGAEDEQFF.

In regard to this clone: The junction and the germline gene differ at one end; a read error may be behind it. V and J are TRBV6-1 and TRBJ2-7, with D maybe TRBD1 (6 bases). Germline CDR1 and CDR2: MNHNS and SASEGT. The CDR3 is made up of 11 amino acids. The CDR3: CASSDFRDTHF. CDR3 coding DNA: TGTGCCAGCAGTGATTTCCGGGACACCCACTTC.

The J gene is TRBJ1-3, the V gene TRBV7-8, with 9 bases aligning to TRBD1. The CDR3 runs to 15 residues. Trimming at V came to 3 bases and at J to 4 bases, leaving 4 bases not matched to a gene. Germline loops: CDR1 SGHVS, CDR2 FQNEAQ. The CDR3 sequence is CASSFRTGAGNTIYF. CDR3 nucleotide sequence: TGTGCCAGCAGCTTCAGGACAGGGGCGGGAAACACCATATATTTT.

In this sample, this clone turned up once. This chain links TRBV4-1 with TRBJ2-1; 14 bases are a match to TRBD2. The CDR3 contains 18 residues. In germline, CDR1 is MGHRA, CDR2 YSYEKL. V shed 1 base and J 5 bases; nucleotides not matched to a gene: 7. CDR3: CASSQVDMGLAGDNEQFF. The DNA of the CDR3 is TGCGCCAGCAGCCAAGTAGATATGGGACTAGCGGGAGACAATGAGCAGTTCTTC.

The chain combines TRBV6-5 with TRBJ1-3, with D unclear. The CDR3 contains 14 residues. V shed 2 bases and J shed 0 bases, with 5 bases lying between them. The germline gives CDR1 MNHEY, CDR2 SVGAGI. CDR3 sequence: CASSYEVSGNTIYF. DNA of the CDR3: TGTGCCAGCAGTTACGAGGTCTCTGGAAACACCATATATTTT.

In this sample, this clone turned up a few times. The V gene is TRBV5-8, the J gene TRBJ1-2, with 7 bases that match TRBD1. V trimming: 4 bases; J trimming: 1 base; junction bases outside the gene matches: 13. Germline CDR1 is SGHTS and CDR2 is YDEGEE. The length of the CDR3 is 17 residues. CDR3 amino acids: CASSMGQRSSFNYGYTF. As DNA, the CDR3 is TGTGCCAGCAGCATGGGACAGAGGTCTTCCTTTAACTATGGCTACACCTTC.

The J gene is TRBJ1-4, the V gene TRBV6-5; 7 nucleotides match TRBD1. The V gene end was trimmed by 6 bases and the J gene end by 7 bases; junction bases not matched to a gene: 5. The CDR3 is 13 residues long. The V gene's germline CDR1 is MNHEY and CDR2 SVGAGI. The CDR3 DNA is TGTGCCAGCAGCGACAGGGTGACTGAAAAACTGTTTTTT. Amino acids: CASSDRVTEKLFF.

J is TRBJ1-4 and V is TRBV3-1 (or the pseudogene TRBV3-2); TRBD1 might be the D (5 bases). The CDR3 runs 16 residues. V lost 1 base and J lost 4, with 13 bases in between. Germline V gene data show CDR1 as LGHDT and CDR2 as YNNKEL (reference sequence). The CDR3 loop reads CASSQVMTANNEKLFF. The CDR3, as DNA: TGTGCCAGCAGCCAAGTGATGACAGCAAATAATGAAAAACTGTTTTTT.

The gene calls are TRBV25-1 and TRBJ1-1; 8 nucleotides line up with TRBD1. The J segment lost 1 base and the V segment lost 2 bases, leaving 6 bases of the junction unmatched. The CDR3 totals 16 residues. Germline V gives CDR1 MGHDK, CDR2 SYGVNS. The CDR3 loop reads CASSETGQGRNTEAFF. Here the CDR3 DNA reads TGTGCCAGCAGTGAAACAGGACAGGGAAGGAACACTGAAGCTTTCTTT.

This clone was counted a single time. The chain combines TRBV6-5 with TRBJ2-1; 9 nucleotides line up with TRBD1. The CDR3 loop spans 15 amino acids. Trimming took 7 bases from V and 1 from J; bases not matched to a gene: 5. Germline V gene sequence: CDR1 MNHEY, CDR2 SVGAGI. The CDR3 loop is CASILTGGSYNEQFF. As DNA, the CDR3 is TGTGCCAGCATCCTGACAGGGGGATCCTACAATGAGCAGTTCTTC.